This section outlines one T cell receptor beta chain sequence together with its context. Its antigen remains unidentified. RNA was isolated and reverse transcribed to cDNA, the sequencing template. Assay: immunoSEQ multiplex PCR; the TCRdb copy retains only in-frame clones and omits some. The profile covers roughly 200,000 clones, with roughly 50% appearing a single time and more than 10% taken by the ten largest. The sample belongs to a study of CD8+ T cells in alopecia areata. Broader study findings: The study also sequences resident alphabeta T cells of normal skin in scalp samples. Significant decreases in scalp clonality and expanded CD8+ clones followed tofacitinib treatment.

In germline, CDR1 is GTSNPN, CDR2 SVGIG (reference sequence). V lost 5 bases and J 2 bases, leaving 12 bases between the germline ends. The CDR3 is 14 residues long. The treatment here: oral pan-JAK inhibitor, 5-10 mg twice daily. Sequenced material: CD8+ T cells sorted from blood, taken at week 24, from a patient treated with tofacitinib. The rearrangement joins TRBV30 to TRBJ2-2; possible D gene TRBD1, 6 bases. The TCR sequence derives from a human donor with alopecia areata. The CDR3 reads CAWEGDPNTGELFF. CDR3 sequence (DNA): TGTGCCTGGGAGGGGGACCCAAACACCGGGGAGCTGTTTTTT.